This TCR beta chain is drawn from a study of cytomegalovirus exposure and HLA in healthy donors. Overall study findings and caveats: Accurate predictions that matched the HLA-A and HLA-B alleles of most subjects were reportedly made from TCR beta sequences.

This CDR3 has 13 residues. Germline assignment: CDR1 LNHDA and CDR2 SQIVND (reference sequence). The V and J ends lost 4 bases and 7 bases respectively, with 10 bases between them. Comments on this clone: Its antigen is not identified.

This PCR relied on a set of 60 Vbeta primers and 13 Jbeta primers. The repertoire was sequenced with immunoSEQ multiplex PCR; TCRdb's copy has only in-frame clones and lacks some. Counted here are about 180,000 clones, around 79% occurring once; the ten biggest clones make up less than 0.65%. The TCR sequence derives from a woman in her 50s in good health and CMV-seronegative. The specimen sequenced was PBMCs. The chain is built from TRBV19 and TRBJ2-2; a possible D gene is TRBD1 (6 bases). The CDR3 is CASSTGVSGELFF. CDR3 nucleotides: TGTGCCAGTAGTACAGGGGTGAGCGGGGAGCTGTTTTTT.